The 27 T cell receptor beta chains in this list originate from one sample, sequenced in a study of CD8 T cells in ankylosing spondylitis. One entry per CDR3 protein, called by TCRdb with MiXCR from the 5' RACE reads. The sample holds about 250,000 distinct CDR3 sequences, 30% to 40% seen once. The sequencing input was blood, either unsorted or a sorted T cell fraction (not recorded which). The receptor source for this set is a male donor with ankylosing spondylitis or in good health (not recorded which).

The chain links TRBV2 to TRBJ2-2; 7 bases agree with TRBD1. The V segment lost 4 bases and the J segment 0 bases; nucleotides outside the gene matches: 2. The germline gives CDR1 SNHLY, CDR2 FYNNEI. CDR3 length: 15 residues. CDR3 DNA sequence: TGTGCCAGCAGTGGGGACAGACCGAACACCGGGGAGCTGTTTTTT. This encodes CASSGDRPNTGELFF. Variable domain in full (rest from reference TRBV2 and TRBJ2-2): EPEVTQTPSHQVTQMGQEVILRCVPISNHLYFYWYRQILGQKVEFLVSFYNNEISEKSEIFDDQFSVERPDGSNFTLKIRSTKLEDSAMYFCASSGDRPNTGELFFGEGSRLTVL.

The V and J genes are TRBV9 and TRBJ2-5; TRBD1 might be the D (5 bases). CDR3 size: 13 residues. Trimming took 5 bases from V and 5 from J, leaving 13 bases between them. Germline CDR1 and CDR2: SGDLS and YYNGEE. CDR3 protein: CASSAQGRETQYF. The CDR3 DNA sequence: TGTGCCAGCAGTGCGCAGGGTCGGGAGACCCAGTACTTC.

This rearrangement joins TRBV27 to TRBJ2-3; 10 bases match TRBD2. The J segment lost 6 bases and the V segment lost 3 bases, leaving 6 bases of the junction unmatched. Germline lookup yields CDR1 MNHEY and CDR2 SMNVEV (reference sequence). This CDR3 contains 15 residues. CDR3: CASSFKLAGWDTQYF. As DNA, the CDR3 is TGTGCCAGCAGTTTCAAACTAGCGGGGTGGGATACGCAGTATTTT.

V is TRBV15 and J is TRBJ1-5, with D tentatively TRBD1 (5 bases). From germline, CDR1 is LNHNV and CDR2 YYDKDF (reference sequence). The CDR3 is 16 amino acids. V lost 1 base and J 2 bases, leaving 12 bases between the germline ends. Written as DNA, the CDR3 is TGTGCCACCAGCAGAGGGGCCGGGGCCCGCAATCAGCCCCAGCATTTT. Amino acid sequence: CATSRGAGARNQPQHF.

This clonotype showed up just a few times. This chain links TRBV5-6 with TRBJ2-4; 9 nucleotides match TRBD1. V shed 3 bases, J shed 8 bases, and the junction held 18 bases outside the gene matches. The CDR3 has 18 amino acids. Per germline, CDR1 SGHDT and CDR2 YYEEEE. DNA for the CDR3: TGTGCCAGCAGCTCATCGGGACAGGGTTATTATAGCTCGGACATTCAGTACTTC. This sequence encodes CASSSSGQGYYSSDIQYF.

This clonotype was recorded a few times. The genes are TRBV5-1 and TRBJ2-1; no firm D call. Trimming left V 2 bases short and J 0 bases short, with 6 bases between. Germline V CDR1 and CDR2: SGHRS, YFSETQ. The CDR3 extends over 14 amino acids. The CDR3 sequence: CASSFQSSYNEQFF. The DNA of the CDR3 is TGCGCCAGCAGCTTTCAGAGCTCCTACAATGAGCAGTTCTTC.

The J gene is TRBJ1-4, the V gene TRBV12-3 or TRBV12-4; TRBD1 matches 8 bases. This CDR3 has 16 residues. Trimming removed 4 bases from V and 11 bases from J; junction bases left unmatched: 15. The CDR3 loop is CASSSFRDRSGDKLFF. CDR3 coding DNA: TGTGCCAGCAGTTCATTCCGGGACAGGAGTGGGGACAAACTGTTTTTT.

This clonotype was seen more than once but under ten times. The chain couples TRBV27 to TRBJ2-1; 14 nucleotides line up with TRBD2. V gave up 7 bases and J gave up 8 bases; unmatched junction bases: 7. CDR3 length: 15 amino acids. CDR1 and CDR2 from the germline V gene are MNHEY and SMNVEV (reference sequence). CDR3 sequence reads: CASISGLAGGYEQFF. DNA of the CDR3: TGTGCCAGCATCTCCGGACTAGCGGGGGGTTATGAGCAGTTCTTC.

This clonotype has just a few counts. This chain joins TRBV29-1 and TRBJ1-1; D remains ambiguous. Trimming left V 5 bases short and J 5 bases short, with 18 bases between. The CDR3 consists of 14 residues. The germline V gene has CDR1 SQVTM and CDR2 ANQGSEA. The CDR3 loop is CSVSRTVGPTEAFF. The CDR3 DNA is TGCAGCGTTTCCCGAACAGTGGGCCCAACTGAAGCTTTCTTT.

In its sample, this clonotype was seen a few times. This rearrangement joins TRBV28 to TRBJ2-7; tentative D call: TRBD1 (7 bases). The length of the CDR3 is 15 residues. Germline CDR1 and CDR2: MDHEN and SYDVKM. The V end lost 6 bases, the J end lost 3 bases, and 18 bases lay between the germline ends. CDR3 in amino acids: CASSKGQGGIYEQYF. The CDR3 DNA is TGTGCCAGCAGCAAGGGGCAGGGGGGAATCTACGAGCAGTACTTC.

This clonotype was recorded a few times. The chain combines TRBV6-5 with TRBJ2-7; D not resolved. Germline V CDR1 and CDR2: MNHEY, SVGAGI. CDR3 length equals 14 residues. V dropped 2 bases and J dropped 2 bases, with 10 bases sitting between them. CDR3 residues: CASSYMGSAYEQYF. CDR3 in DNA: TGTGCCAGCAGTTACATGGGCAGCGCCTACGAGCAGTACTTC.

V gene TRBV18 combines with J gene TRBJ2-3; TRBD1 might be the D (5 bases). V was clipped by 3 bases and J by 0 bases, with 13 bases between them. CDR1 is KGHSH, CDR2 LQKENI, per germline. This CDR3 has 16 amino acids. The CDR3 loop reads CASSPQTDTSTDTQYF. Written as DNA, the CDR3 is TGTGCCAGCTCACCCCAGACAGACACTAGCACAGATACGCAGTATTTT.

The chain links TRBV5-5 to TRBJ2-7; the D is unclear. CDR3 length equals 14 residues. Germline V gene data show CDR1 as SGHKS and CDR2 as YYEKEE (reference sequence). V lost 4 bases to trimming and J lost 2 bases, with 13 bases between them. In DNA, the CDR3 is TGTGCCAGCAGCCCTGACTTGTTTACCTACGAGCAGTACTTC. Translating gives CASSPDLFTYEQYF.

This clonotype was seen only a few times. V usage is TRBV29-1 and J usage is TRBJ2-2; D remains unclear. CDR1 is SQVTM and CDR2 is ANQGSEA in the germline V gene. Trimming stripped 4 bases from V and 8 bases from J, with 11 bases between. The CDR3 consists of 12 residues. This chain's CDR3 is CSVVIDGGELFF. Written as DNA, the CDR3 is TGCAGCGTTGTAATCGATGGGGGGGAGCTGTTTTTT.

The gene calls are TRBV12-3 or TRBV12-4 and TRBJ2-5; D is unresolved. The ends were cut back, 2 bases at V and 2 bases at J, with 9 bases in the middle. The CDR3 spans 14 residues. CDR3 in amino acids: CASSLLQKQETQYF. The CDR3 DNA sequence: TGTGCCAGCAGTTTATTACAAAAACAAGAGACCCAGTACTTC.

This clonotype was seen at least ten times. The chain couples TRBV20-1 to TRBJ1-4; D possibly corresponds to TRBD1 (6 bases). CDR1 is DFQATT, CDR2 SNEGSKA, per germline (reference sequence). This CDR3 is 13 amino acids long. V was trimmed by 3 bases and J by 8 bases, leaving 13 bases between them. CDR3 nucleotide sequence: TGCAGTGCTAGGGGGGGGCGAGCGGAAAAACTGTTTTTT. It yields the protein CSARGGRAEKLFF.

The CDR3 spells CASSAVALGDSPLHF. CDR3 bases: TGTGCCAGCAGCGCGGTGGCCCTAGGGGATTCACCCCTCCACTTT. The V gene is TRBV6-1, the J gene TRBJ1-6; D is perhaps TRBD1 (5 bases). The CDR3 has 15 residues. V lost 6 bases and J 8 bases, leaving 17 bases between the germline ends. Germline lookup yields CDR1 MNHNS and CDR2 SASEGT.

The chain carries TRBV12-3 or TRBV12-4 and TRBJ2-7; D may be TRBD2 (5 bases). V was clipped by 3 bases and J by 6 bases, with 12 bases between them. The CDR3 runs to 13 residues. CDR3 sequence reads: CASSLVGSFEQYF. CDR3 sequence (DNA): TGTGCCAGCAGTTTGGTAGGGAGTTTCGAGCAGTACTTC.

CDR3 nucleotide sequence: TGTGCCAGCAGCTTAGATTGGGGAATCCATGAGCAGTTCTTC. Its protein is CASSLDWGIHEQFF. This sequence joins TRBV7-9 and TRBJ2-1; no clear D gene. The germline CDR1 and CDR2 sequences are SEHNR and FQNEAQ (reference sequence). CDR3 length equals 14 residues. Trimming cost V 1 base and J 8 bases, with 12 bases left between them.

This clonotype was observed a few times. The chain is built from TRBV5-1 and TRBJ2-3; 8 positions match TRBD1. J gave up 7 bases and V 0 bases, and 7 bases lay outside the gene matches. Germline loops: CDR1 SGHRS, CDR2 YFSETQ. The CDR3 consists of 15 residues. CDR3 nucleotide sequence: TGCGCCAGCAGCTTGGAGCCGGGACAGGCCAATACGCAGTATTTT. This translates into CASSLEPGQANTQYF.

This clonotype occurred a few times. CDR3 sequence reads: CSARELRGVYEQYF. CDR3 bases: TGCAGTGCTAGAGAACTTAGGGGGGTCTACGAGCAGTACTTC. V gene TRBV20-1 combines with J gene TRBJ2-7; D tentatively reads TRBD1 or TRBD2 (6 bases each). Germline V gene lookup returns CDR1 DFQATT and CDR2 SNEGSKA (reference sequence). Trimming took off 0 bases at V and 3 bases at J, with 12 bases between the two ends. This CDR3 has 14 amino acids.

The chain has TRBV9 and TRBJ2-1, with D perhaps being TRBD1 or TRBD2 (5 bases each). The CDR3 runs 16 residues. V lost 0 bases and J 3 bases, leaving 13 bases between the germline ends. CDR1 SGDLS and CDR2 YYNGEE come from the germline V gene. CDR3 coding DNA: TGTGCCAGCAGCGTAGGGTGGCAGAGGGGCTACAATGAGCAGTTCTTC. Encoded protein: CASSVGWQRGYNEQFF.

This sequence joins TRBV15 and TRBJ1-4; 11 bases agree with TRBD1. The CDR3 covers 15 residues. The germline V gene encodes CDR1 LNHNV and CDR2 YYDKDF (reference sequence). Trimming at V came to 1 base and at J to 8 bases, leaving 3 bases not matched to a gene. The CDR3 is CATSRGTGGTEKLFF. CDR3 nucleotide sequence: TGTGCCACCAGCAGAGGGACAGGGGGCACGGAAAAACTGTTTTTT.

The chain has TRBV10-2 and TRBJ1-2; TRBD1 aligns across 9 bases. Germline CDR1 is WSHSY and CDR2 is SAAADI. J gave up 4 bases and V 11 bases, and 11 bases lay outside the gene matches. The CDR3 extends over 14 amino acids. In nucleotides, the CDR3 is TGCGCCCCCGGACAGGGGACGGCCTCCTATGGCTACACCTTC. Its translation: CAPGQGTASYGYTF.

V gene TRBV9 combines with J gene TRBJ2-7, with 9 bases fitting TRBD1. After removal of 0 bases from V and 2 bases from J, the junction contained 3 bases not matched to a gene. The CDR3 sequence is 15 residues long. CDR1 is SGDLS and CDR2 is YYNGEE in the germline V gene. CDR3 in DNA: TGTGCCAGCAGCGTAGGGGACAGGGACCCCTACGAGCAGTACTTC. It specifies CASSVGDRDPYEQYF.

This clonotype was observed a few times. This rearrangement joins TRBV12-3 or TRBV12-4 to TRBJ2-1; no definite D call. This CDR3 spans 13 amino acids. Trimming pared 2 bases from V and 10 bases from J, leaving 12 bases between. CDR3 loop: CASSLTLVREQFF. DNA of the CDR3: TGTGCCAGCAGTTTAACTTTAGTTAGGGAGCAGTTCTTC.

The genes are TRBV20-1 and TRBJ1-2, with D hard to call. Germline assignment: CDR1 DFQATT and CDR2 SNEGSKA (reference sequence). The CDR3 has 9 residues. CDR3 nucleotide sequence: TGCAGGCCTCAGTATGGCTACACCTTC. It yields the protein CRPQYGYTF.